The subject of this entry is one TCR beta chain. Its antigen remains unidentified. Assay: immunoSEQ multiplex PCR; the TCRdb copy retains only in-frame clones and omits some. The profile shows roughly 48,000 clones, around 77% of them singletons. These data come from a study of PD-1 blockade in mismatch repair-deficient tumors. Regarding the study as a whole: Tumor-resident clones, often absent from pretreatment blood, expanded after pembrolizumab and then contracted.

Every patient had mismatch repair deficiency by PCR or immunohistochemistry. TCRs were sequenced from three patients responding to pembrolizumab. Germline CDR1 is LNHDA and CDR2 is SQIVND (reference sequence). The CDR3 contains 17 residues. V was shortened by 11 bases and J by 4 bases, with 28 bases between the two germline ends. The rearrangement links TRBV19 to TRBJ2-3; D may be TRBD1 (6 bases). This specimen was PBMCs, taken before pembrolizumab treatment. This clonotype was sampled from an adult with mismatch repair-deficient cancer. CDR3 nucleotides: TGTGCCTCTGCCCCCCTTGGACAGTCCATAAGCGCAGATACGCAGTATTTT. It specifies CASAPLGQSISADTQYF.